This T cell receptor (beta chain) was documented in a study of siplizumab effects on memory and regulatory T cells. Sequencing was performed with immunoSEQ multiplex PCR; in TCRdb, only in-frame clones are kept and a portion is missing. The table shows tens of thousands of clones, with around 97% occurring only once. V dropped 6 bases and J dropped 1 base, with 12 bases sitting between them. The CDR3 is 13 residues long. Germline CDR1 and CDR2: SQVTM and ANQGSEA. Study results and limitations: Naive T cells were seen as more diverse than memory cells and as major alloresponse contributors. Just a small share of alloreactive clones was traced back to unstimulated subsets.

Concerning this clone: What it binds is not known.

The source material was naive CD8+ T cells sorted from blood. The receptor comes from a human donor in good health. The rearrangement links TRBV29-1 to TRBJ1-1; D unclear. CDR3 loop: CSVPTITNTEAFF. CDR3 DNA: TGCAGCGTGCCGACAATCACGAACACTGAAGCTTTCTTT.